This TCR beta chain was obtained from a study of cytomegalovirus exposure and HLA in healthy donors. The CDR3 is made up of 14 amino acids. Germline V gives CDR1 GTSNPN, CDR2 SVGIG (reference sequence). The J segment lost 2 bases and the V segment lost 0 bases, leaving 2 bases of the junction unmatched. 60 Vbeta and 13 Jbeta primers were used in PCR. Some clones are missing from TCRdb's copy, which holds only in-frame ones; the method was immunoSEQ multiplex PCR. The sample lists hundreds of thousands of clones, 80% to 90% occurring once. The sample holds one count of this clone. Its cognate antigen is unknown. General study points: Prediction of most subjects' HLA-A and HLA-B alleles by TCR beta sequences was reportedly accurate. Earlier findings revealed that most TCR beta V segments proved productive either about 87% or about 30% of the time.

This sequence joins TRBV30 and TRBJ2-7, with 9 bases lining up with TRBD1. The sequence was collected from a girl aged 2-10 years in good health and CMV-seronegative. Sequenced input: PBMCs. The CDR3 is CAWSVGTGTYEQYF. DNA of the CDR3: TGTGCCTGGAGTGTCGGGACAGGGACCTACGAGCAGTACTTC.